This T cell receptor beta chain was identified during a study of blood T cell repertoires in COVID-19. In the original workflow: Amplification with reference gene primers provided the estimates of nucleated cell counts. Sequencing used immunoSEQ multiplex PCR; TCRdb keeps in-frame clones, though not all of them. V, J and clone size were drawn from that table, and D and trimming were deduced from the DNA. Seen here are 85,000 or so clones, 90% to 95% observed once, and the top ten hold almost 4.5%. The CDR3 is made up of 15 amino acids. Germline CDR1 MGHDK, CDR2 SYGVNS. Trimming took off 6 bases at V and 7 bases at J, with 18 bases between the two ends.

The sequence derives from a human donor with active COVID-19. The donor label of this sample is uncertain. This chain links TRBV25-1 with TRBJ1-4, with unresolved D. Sequenced input: peripheral blood. CDR3 amino acids: CASSEGGSVGEKLFF. The DNA of the CDR3 is TGTGCCAGCAGCGAAGGTGGCAGCGTGGGTGAAAAACTGTTTTTT.